This is a list of T cell receptor beta chains from one sample in a study of graft-versus-host responses after intestinal transplantation. The antigens for these receptors are not known. The data were produced by immunoSEQ multiplex PCR, yet TCRdb's version contains in-frame clones alone and is incomplete. The sample records approximately 80,000 clones, 70% to 90% being singletons. The specimen was unstimulated CD4+ T cells sorted from spleen or lymph node cells, collected before intestinal transplant. Receptor source: a human donor who received an intestinal transplant. Both conserved end residues are part of each CDR3. Each record gives: clone size, J gene, D gene, V gene, CDR3 DNA, CDR3 protein. D genes are given only for firm matches. The size field is filled for only some rows; it gives once, few, many or a size class.

-	TRBJ2-3	TRBD1	TRBV2	TGTGCCAGCAAGACAGGGGGCGGAAAAACAGATACGCAGTATTTT	CASKTGGGKTDTQYF
-	TRBJ2-7	TRBD1	TRBV29-1	TGCAGCGTTGTCATACCGGGACAGGGGTGGTACGAGCAGTACTTC	CSVVIPGQGWYEQYF
-	TRBJ2-3	TRBD2	TRBV4-2	TGTGCCAGCAGCCAAGATTGGACCCTAGCGGTTTCTAGCACAGATACGCAGTATTTT	CASSQDWTLAVSSTDTQYF
few	TRBJ1-1	-	TRBV5-6	TGTGCCAGCAGCTTTACACCGGGACTTAGGAACACTGAAGCTTTCTTT	CASSFTPGLRNTEAFF
-	TRBJ1-6	-	TRBV4-1	TGCGCCAGCAGCCAAGACTTTTCTTATCCAGGGGTTTATAATTCACCCCTCCACTTT	CASSQDFSYPGVYNSPLHF
-	TRBJ1-5	-	TRBV11-2	TGTGCCAGCAGCTTAGCCGGGGCGGGGCAGCCCCAGCATTTT	CASSLAGAGQPQHF
-	TRBJ1-1	TRBD1	TRBV20-1	TGCAGTGCTAACAGGGGGTCTGAAGCTTTCTTT	CSANRGSEAFF
once	TRBJ1-5	-	TRBV14	TGTGCCAGCAGCCCACCGGGCAGGGAAGGCGTCGGCCAGCCCCAGCATTTT	CASSPPGREGVGQPQHF
-	TRBJ2-7	-	TRBV28	TGTGCCAGCCAGGGGGGAACTAGCTCCTACGAGCAGTACTTC	CASQGGTSSYEQYF
-	TRBJ2-5	TRBD2	TRBV5-1	TGCGCCAGCAGCTGGGAGGGTAGTGAGACCCAGTACTTC	CASSWEGSETQYF
-	TRBJ1-2	-	TRBV7-2	TGTGCCAGCAGCCTGACCAGGGAGGGGAACTATGGCTACACCTTC	CASSLTREGNYGYTF
once	TRBJ2-3	TRBD1	TRBV11-2	TGTGCCAGCAGCGCAAGGGGACAGCCCGTCACAGATACGCAGTATTTT	CASSARGQPVTDTQYF
-	TRBJ1-5	TRBD1	TRBV27	TGTGCCAGCAGTCCGTACAGGGGAACGAGCAATCAGCCCCAGCATTTT	CASSPYRGTSNQPQHF
-	TRBJ2-1	TRBD1	TRBV9	TGTGCCAGCAGCTCCCGGACAGGCGGCGTAGGGGGCTCCTACAATGAGCAGTTCTTC	CASSSRTGGVGGSYNEQFF
-	TRBJ1-4	TRBD1	TRBV5-1	TGCGCCAGCAGCTTGGGACAGGGGGCGAATAATGAAAAACTGTTTTTT	CASSLGQGANNEKLFF
-	TRBJ2-1	TRBD2	TRBV5-1	TGCGCCAGCAGCTTGGAGAACCCGGGACTAGGGAACAATGAGCAGTTCTTC	CASSLENPGLGNNEQFF
-	TRBJ2-6	-	TRBV27	TGTGCCAGCAGTTTATGGGCTCCAGCCCGTTCTGGGGCCAACGTCCTGACTTTC	CASSLWAPARSGANVLTF
-	TRBJ2-1	TRBD2	TRBV14	TGTGCCAGCAGCCAGGGTCTTTCGGGGGGTCCCTACAATGAGCAGTTCTTC	CASSQGLSGGPYNEQFF
-	TRBJ1-3	-	TRBV5-1	TGCGCCAGCAGCTTGGCTCAGGGATCGGGAAACACCATATATTTT	CASSLAQGSGNTIYF
-	TRBJ2-7	TRBD2	TRBV5-6	TGTGCCAGCAGCTTGGATAGCGGGTCTTACGAGCAGTACTTC	CASSLDSGSYEQYF
-	TRBJ1-2	-	TRBV28	TGTGCCAGCAGCCCCCCGGGAGGGAACTATGGCTACACCTTC	CASSPPGGNYGYTF
-	TRBJ2-7	TRBD1	TRBV5-1	TGCGCCAGCAGCCCCTTGACAGGGGGCTCCTACGAGCAGTACTTC	CASSPLTGGSYEQYF
-	TRBJ1-2	TRBD1	TRBV5-5	TGTGCCAGCAGCTTGGGGACAGGGATTGGCTACACCTTC	CASSLGTGIGYTF
-	TRBJ2-2	-	TRBV7-8	TGTGCCAGCAGCCCGAGAGGCCTTAGCACCGGGGAGCTGTTTTTT	CASSPRGLSTGELFF
-	TRBJ2-3	TRBD2	TRBV9	TGTGCCAGCAGCGTAGATTCTAGCGGAGATACGCAGTATTTT	CASSVDSSGDTQYF
-	TRBJ2-5	TRBD1	TRBV11-2	TGTGCCAGCAGCTTTGGACAGGGGGAGACCCAGTACTTC	CASSFGQGETQYF
-	TRBJ1-2	-	TRBV18	TGTGCCAGCTCGCCTACCGAACAGGGTCATGGCTACACCTTC	CASSPTEQGHGYTF
-	TRBJ1-1	-	TRBV19	TGTGCCAGTAGTATCGAAGGGGTCTTGCCTGAAGCTTTCTTT	CASSIEGVLPEAFF
-	TRBJ1-2	-	TRBV7-8	TGTGCCAGCAGCCTCGGACATTCTAACTATGGCTACACCTTC	CASSLGHSNYGYTF
few	TRBJ1-6	TRBD1	TRBV6-1	TGTGCCAGCAGGTGGGGACAGGTTAATTCACCCCTCCACTTT	CASRWGQVNSPLHF
-	TRBJ2-7	-	TRBV29-1	TGCAGCGTTAGTCTGGAGGACAGACCCCCCTACGAGCAGTACTTC	CSVSLEDRPPYEQYF
-	TRBJ2-7	-	TRBV28	TGTGCCAGCAGTTCCCCCCAGGGCTACGAGCAGTACTTC	CASSSPQGYEQYF
-	TRBJ2-7	TRBD1	TRBV9	TGTGCCAGCAGCGCGACCGGGACAGGGGGCCAGAACGAGCAGTACTTC	CASSATGTGGQNEQYF
-	TRBJ2-3	-	TRBV5-4	TGTGCCAGCAGCTTGGGCCTACGGGATACGCAGTATTTT	CASSLGLRDTQYF
-	TRBJ1-5	TRBD1	TRBV10-1	TGCGCCAGCTCGGCAGGGGGTGGTCAGCCCCAGCATTTT	CASSAGGGQPQHF
-	TRBJ2-3	-	TRBV18	TGTGCCAGCTCACCAGGGCCGGGCGGAGGAGATACGCAGTATTTT	CASSPGPGGGDTQYF
-	TRBJ2-7	TRBD1	TRBV28	TGTGCCAGCTCCCCGGGACAGGGAATTTCCTACGAGCAGTACTTC	CASSPGQGISYEQYF
-	TRBJ1-2	-	TRBV5-4	TGTGCCAGCGCTGAACCTGACAGGTCTTTTGGCTACACCTTC	CASAEPDRSFGYTF
few	TRBJ2-2	TRBD1	TRBV19	TGTGCCAGTAGTACAGGGGGCACCGGGGAGCTGTTTTTT	CASSTGGTGELFF
-	TRBJ2-2	TRBD2	TRBV7-9	TGTGCCAGCAGCTCCCGCGGGGGTTTCACCGGGGAGCTGTTTTTT	CASSSRGGFTGELFF
once	TRBJ2-2	TRBD1	TRBV9	TGTGCCAGCAGCGTAGGACAGGGGGCAACCGGGGAGCTGTTTTTT	CASSVGQGATGELFF
-	TRBJ1-2	TRBD1	TRBV30	TGTGCCTGGAGCCTCAGGGGGGACTATGGCTACACCTTC	CAWSLRGDYGYTF
-	TRBJ2-7	TRBD1	TRBV2	TGTGCCGGAGGGGGGCCAGGGGGCCCCTCCTACGAGCAGTACTTC	CAGGGPGGPSYEQYF
-	TRBJ2-7	TRBD1	TRBV9	TGTGCCAGCAGCCTTGCCGGGACAGGGCTATACGAGCAGTACTTC	CASSLAGTGLYEQYF
-	TRBJ1-1	-	TRBV6-1	TGTGCGACCAGTCGGGACATCGCTAAGGAAGCTTTCTTT	CATSRDIAKEAFF
-	TRBJ1-5	-	TRBV5-1	TGCGCCAGCAGCTTGGGCGGCGATAGCAATCAGCCCCAGCATTTT	CASSLGGDSNQPQHF
-	TRBJ2-7	TRBD1	TRBV27	TGTGCCAGCAGTTTATCAGAGACAGGGGGAGAGCAGTACTTC	CASSLSETGGEQYF
-	TRBJ2-5	TRBD2	TRBV2	TGTGCCAGCAGTGGCCACGGGACTAGCGCCGGGACCCAGTACTTC	CASSGHGTSAGTQYF
-	TRBJ2-7	TRBD1	TRBV6-6	TGTGCCAGCAGTCCCCGGACAGGGGGTAAGCACTACGAGCAGTACTTC	CASSPRTGGKHYEQYF
-	TRBJ2-7	TRBD2	TRBV10-3	TGTGCCATCAGTCTTGAAAGACTAGCGGGCGCCTCCTACGAGCAGTACTTC	CAISLERLAGASYEQYF
once	TRBJ2-1	TRBD1	TRBV5-4	TGTGCCAGCAGCCAGACCGGGACAGGAGTCGGCACGAATGAGCAGTTCTTC	CASSQTGTGVGTNEQFF
-	TRBJ1-2	TRBD1	TRBV18	TGTGCCAGCTCACCGTGGCGGAACAGGGGGGGCTACACCTTC	CASSPWRNRGGYTF
-	TRBJ2-7	-	TRBV4-2	TGTGCCAGCAGCCAAGCTCAATCGAGCTCCTACGAGCAGTACTTC	CASSQAQSSSYEQYF